The 11 T cell receptor beta chains below all came from one sample that was sequenced in a study of T cells in localized non-small cell lung cancer. The method was immunoSEQ multiplex PCR; TCRdb's version includes in-frame clones alone and lacks a portion of them. The sample includes some 52,000 clones, about nine tenths seen only once; the top ten take approximately 20%. The sample was peripheral blood, taken before any cancer treatment. The receptors stem from a male donor aged 60 or over with stage III squamous cell lung carcinoma.

The V call is TRBV6-1, the J call TRBJ1-2; 9 nucleotides match TRBD1. The CDR3 runs to 12 residues. The germline V gene encodes CDR1 MNHNS and CDR2 SASEGT. Trimming at V came to 7 bases and at J to 4 bases, leaving 1 base not matched to a gene. CDR3 nucleotides: TGTGCCAGCACGGACAGGGGCTATGGCTACACCTTC. Protein sequence: CASTDRGYGYTF.

V is TRBV20-1 and J is TRBJ2-5, with D uncertain. The CDR3 contains 10 residues. Germline CDR1 is DFQATT and CDR2 is SNEGSKA (reference sequence). V was clipped by 5 bases and J by 2 bases, with 3 bases between them. CDR3 amino acids: CSALQETQYF. The CDR3 bases are TGCAGTGCTCTACAAGAGACCCAGTACTTC.

The genes are TRBV5-8 and TRBJ1-5; no firm D call. Trimming left V 4 bases short and J 5 bases short, with 13 bases between. The CDR3 contains 14 residues. The germline V gene encodes CDR1 SGHTS and CDR2 YDEGEE. CDR3 loop: CASSQGLVDQPQHF. In DNA form, the CDR3 reads TGTGCCAGCAGCCAAGGGCTCGTAGATCAGCCCCAGCATTTT.

V usage is TRBV7-9 and J usage is TRBJ2-5, with TRBD2 matching over 7 bases. With 3 bases clipped from V and 7 bases from J, the junction kept 14 bases outside the gene matches. Germline assignment: CDR1 SEHNR and CDR2 FQNEAQ (reference sequence). CDR3 length: 16 residues. The CDR3 spells CASSFLFPAGEATQYF. As DNA, the CDR3 is TGTGCCAGCAGCTTCCTCTTCCCCGCGGGAGAGGCGACCCAGTACTTC.

The rearrangement uses TRBV5-6 and TRBJ1-1; TRBD1 matches 7 bases. Per the germline V gene, CDR1 is SGHDT and CDR2 is YYEEEE. The CDR3 contains 16 residues. Losses at the gene ends were 1 base for V and 5 bases for J; bases not matched to a gene: 11. This chain's CDR3 is CASSLSTRGRDTEAFF. Written as DNA, the CDR3 is TGTGCCAGCAGCTTGTCCACGAGGGGGCGAGATACTGAAGCTTTCTTT.

This sequence joins TRBV7-9 and TRBJ2-1; TRBD2 is a possible D gene (5 bases). The germline V and J ends were trimmed by 5 bases and 8 bases, with 10 bases remaining between them. CDR3 size: 12 residues. Germline values: CDR1 SEHNR, CDR2 FQNEAQ (reference sequence). DNA for the CDR3: TGTGCCAGCAGCCCAATGAGGGATGAGCAGTTCTTC. Translating it yields CASSPMRDEQFF. The whole variable domain, filled in from reference TRBV7-9 and TRBJ2-1, reads DTGVSQNPRHKITKRGQNVTFRCDPISEHNRLYWYRQTLGQGPEFLTYFQNEAQLEKSRLLSDRFSAERPKGSFSTLEIQRTEQGDSAMYLCASSPMRDEQFFGPGTRLTVL.

The chain combines TRBV10-3 with TRBJ2-3; 9 nucleotides agree with TRBD2. In germline, CDR1 is ENHRY, CDR2 SYGVKD. V lost 4 bases and J lost 0; bases outside the gene matches: 5. This CDR3 is built from 16 residues. CDR3 residues: CAISVGLASSTDTQYF. CDR3 nucleotides: TGTGCCATCAGTGTTGGACTAGCGTCTAGCACAGATACGCAGTATTTT.

The gene calls are TRBV4-2 and TRBJ1-2; no definite D call. CDR3 length: 13 residues. V lost 0 bases and J 8 bases, leaving 10 bases between the germline ends. Germline V gives CDR1 LGHNA, CDR2 YNFKEQ. This chain's CDR3 is CASSQEVMGGYTF. DNA for the CDR3: TGTGCCAGCAGCCAAGAAGTAATGGGGGGCTACACCTTC.

V is TRBV28 and J is TRBJ1-6; D ambiguous. V was cut by 5 bases and J by 9 bases, with 20 bases left in between. The CDR3 consists of 16 residues. Germline lookup yields CDR1 MDHEN and CDR2 SYDVKM. The chain's CDR3 is CASSPRTFGGISPLHF. CDR3 DNA sequence: TGTGCCAGCAGTCCCCGGACCTTTGGAGGGATTTCACCCCTCCACTTT.

The V call is TRBV30, the J call TRBJ2-7, with D perhaps given as TRBD1 or TRBD2 (5 bases each). Deletions cut 4 bases from V and 1 base from J, with 17 bases between. There are 15 residues in the CDR3. Germline V lookup: CDR1 GTSNPN, CDR2 SVGIG (reference sequence). DNA for the CDR3: TGTGCCTGGAATCCCGGGACGGTGGGTTCCTACGAGCAGTACTTC. Translating it yields CAWNPGTVGSYEQYF.

J is TRBJ2-2 and V is TRBV7-6; the match to TRBD2 covers 10 bases. The V segment lost 3 bases and the J segment 0 bases; nucleotides outside the gene matches: 13. Germline-derived CDR1 and CDR2 are SGHVS and FNYEAQ. This CDR3 has 20 residues. CDR3 residues: CASSFPGGAGGHANTGELFF. In DNA form, the CDR3 reads TGTGCCAGCAGCTTTCCGGGGGGAGCGGGGGGGCACGCGAACACCGGGGAGCTGTTTTTT. The full variable domain, with the rest looked up from reference TRBV7-6 and TRBJ2-2, is GAGVSQSPRYKVTKRGQDVALRCDPISGHVSLYWYRQALGQGPEFLTYFNYEAQQDKSGLPNDRFSAERPEGSISTLTIQRTEQRDSAMYRCASSFPGGAGGHANTGELFFGEGSRLTVL.